The clone carrying this T cell receptor (beta chain) was counted between two and nine times. The data were obtained in a study of human T cells and chemical hapten exposure. TCRdb analysed the RACE reads with MiXCR anew, one entry per CDR3 protein. Seen here are around 99,000 distinct CDR3 sequences, 9.5% to 15% observed once, and the top ten hold approximately 2%. Germline loops: CDR1 DFQATT, CDR2 SNEGSKA (reference sequence). V lost 3 bases, J lost 8 bases, and 10 bases stayed unmatched. The length of the CDR3 is 14 residues. As for time point: patch test 1, 2 weeks after DPC sensitization. Indicated treatment: therapeutic diphenylcyclopropenone sensitization with weekly scalp DPC.

V is TRBV20-1 and J is TRBJ1-1, with 9 bases that match TRBD1. The receptor's source is a woman in her forties with alopecia areata. Some clones in this sample may be carry-over from other donors' samples. The sequencing used whole blood, collected in connection with sensitization to the hapten diphenylcyclopropenone (DPC). CDR3 sequence (DNA): TGCAGTGCTAGCCCCGGGACAGGGAAATCCGAAGCTTTCTTT. It is translated as CSASPGTGKSEAFF.